These 16 T cell receptor beta chains were all obtained from the same sample, sequenced in a study of blood T cell repertoires in COVID-19. Method: immunoSEQ multiplex PCR; TCRdb's copy keeps in-frame clones and lacks some. The repertoire holds under 350,000 clones, with approximately 89% as singletons. Input material: PBMCs or T cells enriched from blood (not recorded which). Receptors originate from a woman between 18 and 30 years old who had recovered from COVID-19.

This chain links TRBV12-5 with TRBJ2-1, with 13 bases fitting TRBD2. The CDR3 has 19 amino acids. Per germline, CDR1 LGHNT and CDR2 FRNRAP. The J segment lost 0 bases and the V segment lost 1 base, leaving 6 bases of the junction unmatched. The CDR3 coding sequence is TGTGCTAGTGGTTTGGGATGGACTAGCGGGAGAAGCTCCTACAATGAGCAGTTCTTC. Amino acid sequence: CASGLGWTSGRSSYNEQFF.

This clone was recorded once. V is TRBV19 and J is TRBJ1-1, with D maybe TRBD1 (5 bases). From germline, CDR1 is LNHDA and CDR2 SQIVND (reference sequence). V was trimmed by 1 base and J by 1 base, leaving 19 bases between them. The CDR3 runs 18 residues. CDR3 region: CASSIGVWQGQTNTEAFF. CDR3 coding DNA: TGTGCCAGTAGTATAGGCGTCTGGCAGGGCCAGACGAACACTGAAGCTTTCTTT.

This clone showed up just once. The gene calls are TRBV15 and TRBJ2-7, with 10 bases fitting TRBD2. The V segment lost 8 bases and the J segment 3 bases; nucleotides outside the gene matches: 13. This CDR3 region has 16 residues. Germline CDR1 reads LNHNV; CDR2 reads YYDKDF (reference sequence). The chain's CDR3 is CATGGFIAGGYYEQYF. The CDR3 nucleotides are TGTGCCACCGGTGGGTTTATAGCGGGAGGATACTACGAGCAGTACTTC.

The chain joins TRBV5-6 to TRBJ1-6; possibly TRBD1 for D (5 bases). The CDR3 covers 15 residues. Between the trimmed V and J ends, which lost 3 bases and 7 bases, there was a span of 14 bases. Germline values: CDR1 SGHDT, CDR2 YYEEEE. The CDR3 DNA reads as TGTGCCAGCAGCTGGTTGGGGCAGGGCAATTCACCCCTCCACTTT. Translated, it gives CASSWLGQGNSPLHF.

The rearrangement links TRBV7-9 to TRBJ2-7, with TRBD1 matching over 8 bases. Germline loops: CDR1 SEHNR, CDR2 FQNEAQ (reference sequence). Losses at the gene ends were 1 base for V and 3 bases for J; bases not matched to a gene: 5. This CDR3 has 15 amino acids. This CDR3 reads CASSLGDRNRYEQYF. In nucleotides, the CDR3 is TGTGCCAGCAGCTTAGGGGACAGGAACCGCTACGAGCAGTACTTC.

This rearrangement joins TRBV27 to TRBJ2-5, with D unclear. The V gene's germline CDR1 is MNHEY and CDR2 SMNVEV (reference sequence). The ends were cut back, 5 bases at V and 5 bases at J, with 15 bases in the middle. This CDR3 is built from 14 residues. CDR3: CASSPYQALETQYF. Written as DNA, the CDR3 is TGTGCCAGCAGTCCCTATCAAGCGTTGGAGACCCAGTACTTC.

The V and J genes are TRBV19 and TRBJ1-3; 7 positions agree with TRBD1. V gave up 8 bases and J gave up 5 bases; unmatched junction bases: 9. This CDR3 is built from 14 residues. The germline V gene encodes CDR1 LNHDA and CDR2 SQIVND (reference sequence). CDR3 residues: CASDSGQRRNTIYF. The CDR3 DNA sequence: TGTGCCAGTGATTCGGGACAGCGTAGAAACACCATATATTTT. The full variable domain, completed using reference TRBV19 and TRBJ1-3, is DGGITQSPKYLFRKEGQNVTLSCEQNLNHDAMYWYRQDPGQGLRLIYYSQIVNDFQKGDIAEGYSVSREKKESFPLTVTSAQKNPTAFYLCASDSGQRRNTIYFGEGSWLTVV.

J is TRBJ2-7 and V is TRBV5-5; 7 nucleotides agree with TRBD1. The germline gives CDR1 SGHKS, CDR2 YYEKEE (reference sequence). This CDR3 is built from 14 residues. J lost 7 bases, V lost 2 bases, and 9 bases had no gene match. As DNA, the CDR3 is TGTGCCAGCAGCTTTTTACAGGGGAGCAGTGAGCAGTACTTC. This encodes CASSFLQGSSEQYF.

The chain joins TRBV12-3 or TRBV12-4 to TRBJ2-1, with D uncertain. The V and J ends lost 1 base and 15 bases respectively, with 10 bases between them. This CDR3 is 11 amino acids long. In DNA form, the CDR3 reads TGTGCCAGCAGTTTAGACAGATTCCCGTTCTTC. This codes for CASSLDRFPFF.

CDR3 DNA: TGTGCCAGCAGTGAGGCCCGGGACAGGGGGCGTCTGGGCTACACCTTC. Translation gives CASSEARDRGRLGYTF. The gene calls are TRBV2 and TRBJ1-2; 12 positions match TRBD1. The CDR3 has 16 residues. J was trimmed by 8 bases and V by 3 bases; bases with no gene match: 10. Germline loops: CDR1 SNHLY, CDR2 FYNNEI.

The count of this clone is one. This rearrangement joins TRBV27 to TRBJ1-1; 7 bases are shared with TRBD1. CDR1 is MNHEY, CDR2 SMNVEV, per germline (reference sequence). The V and J ends lost 5 bases and 2 bases, in that order; junction bases with no gene match: 14. The CDR3 totals 17 residues. CDR3 protein: CASSPLAGGQKNTEAFF. The DNA for the CDR3 is TGTGCCAGCAGTCCACTTGCGGGGGGACAGAAAAACACTGAAGCTTTCTTT.

The CDR3 sequence: CASSTGGQQYF. The CDR3 DNA is TGTGCCAGCAGTACCGGGGGACAGCAGTACTTC. This chain uses TRBV11-3 with TRBJ2-7; a weak D match, TRBD2 (6 bases). CDR1 SGHNT and CDR2 YENEEA come from the germline V gene. V was cut by 6 bases and J by 8 bases, with 11 bases left in between. The CDR3 runs to 11 residues.

The chain is built from TRBV11-2 and TRBJ2-7, with TRBD1 matching 7 bases. The trim removed 4 bases at V and 5 bases at J, leaving 8 bases unmatched. This CDR3 is 14 amino acids long. Germline V CDR1 and CDR2: SGHAT, FQNNGV. This chain's CDR3 is CASSSDRASNEQYF. As DNA, the CDR3 is TGTGCCAGCAGCTCCGACAGGGCGTCGAACGAGCAGTACTTC.

This chain connects TRBV29-1 to TRBJ2-1; D is unclear. Germline V gene lookup returns CDR1 SQVTM and CDR2 ANQGSEA. The CDR3 has 10 residues. Between the trimmed V and J ends, which lost 2 bases and 9 bases, there was a span of 5 bases. Here the CDR3 DNA reads TGCAGCGTTGAAACCGGTGAGCAGTTCTTC. Its translation: CSVETGEQFF.

The chain couples TRBV30 to TRBJ1-5, with D possibly TRBD1 on 5 matching bases. The CDR3 totals 13 residues. V lost 0 bases to trimming and J lost 8 bases, with 11 bases between them. CDR1 is GTSNPN, CDR2 SVGIG, per germline (reference sequence). CDR3 DNA: TGTGCCTGGAGTGTCGGGGGGATCAAGCCCCAGCATTTT. This translates into CAWSVGGIKPQHF.

This clone was recorded only once. V gene TRBV10-3 combines with J gene TRBJ1-1, with TRBD1 as a possible D gene (6 bases). CDR1 and CDR2 from the germline V gene are ENHRY and SYGVKD. V was clipped by 2 bases and J by 1 base, with 8 bases between them. The CDR3 sequence is 14 residues long. The CDR3 DNA sequence: TGTGCCATCAGTGAGGGACAGAGGAACACTGAAGCTTTCTTT. It codes for CAISEGQRNTEAFF.